This TCR beta chain was obtained from a study of T cell responses to AZD1222 COVID-19 vaccine. The table came from immunoSEQ multiplex PCR; TCRdb's copy has only in-frame clones and leaves some out. Seen here are 200,000 to 250,000 clones, about 94% observed once, and the top ten hold around 1.7%. Note on this clone: Its target is not known.

Germline V CDR1 and CDR2: LGHDT, YNNKEL (reference sequence). The CDR3 is 14 amino acids. V was shortened by 3 bases and J by 1 base, with 9 bases between the two germline ends. Study results and limitations: Clonal diversity was possibly underestimated, and white British individuals and females predominated among donors. Recipients of AZD1222 seropositive at baseline numbered only 6 or 7.

The source of this sequence is an adult who received the MenACWY meningococcal vaccine as a control. The V and J genes are TRBV3-1 (or the pseudogene TRBV3-2) and TRBJ1-2; D is undetermined. Sequencing was performed on peripheral blood, taken 28 days after the second dose of the MenACWY control vaccine. The CDR3 region is CASSHYTGNYGYTF. The CDR3 DNA sequence: TGTGCCAGCAGCCATTATACCGGTAACTATGGCTACACCTTC.